This T cell receptor (beta chain) emerged from a study of T-cell reconstitution after alpha-beta-depleted transplantation in children. Study findings and constraints: As was reported, about two months after transplant, alpha-beta T cells came from several hundred expanded graft clones.

Germline loops: CDR1 SGHRS, CDR2 YFSETQ. CDR3 length: 13 amino acids. Trimming removed 7 bases from V and 5 bases from J; junction bases left unmatched: 5. This clonotype was detected many times. Its antigen is unidentified. The TCRbeta library was prepared with unique molecular identifiers. A single record per CDR3 protein comes from TCRdb applying MiXCR to the PCR reads. The table shows around 700,000 distinct CDR3 sequences, with 13% occurring only once. The specimen comprised PBMCs, sampled before TCRalphabeta/CD19-depleted stem cell transplant. This chain connects TRBV5-1 to TRBJ2-3; TRBD1 matches at 9 bases. The clonotype originates from a girl aged 2 to 9 with congenital amegakaryocytic thrombocytopenia, due to receive a stem cell transplant. CDR3 nucleotide sequence: TGCGCCAGCCGTCGGGGACAGGGAGATACGCAGTATTTT. Translation gives CASRRGQGDTQYF.